The rows below give T cell receptor beta chains drawn from one sample of a study of Ad26.COV2.S vaccination and SARS-CoV-2 variants. The method was immunoSEQ multiplex PCR; TCRdb's version includes in-frame clones alone and lacks a portion of them. The repertoire holds approximately 400,000 clones, with 92% as singletons. Material: peripheral blood, obtained after recovery from COVID-19. Receptor source: a human donor who had recovered from COVID-19. Each CDR3 is given with its conserved first and last residue. D genes are given only for firm matches. Rows give clone size only sometimes, using once, few, many, or a class for an expanded clone.

v_gene: TRBV11-2
abundance: .
d_gene: .
j_gene: TRBJ2-1
CDR3nt: TGTGCCAGCAGCCGACGGGCTGGCTCCTACAATGAGCAGTTCTTC
CDR3aa: CASSRRAGSYNEQFF

v_gene: TRBV7-9
abundance: .
d_gene: .
j_gene: TRBJ2-2
CDR3nt: TGTGCCAGCACTCCCGCCGCGAACACCGGGGAGCTGTTTTTT
CDR3aa: CASTPAANTGELFF

v_gene: TRBV2
abundance: .
d_gene: TRBD2
j_gene: TRBJ2-3
CDR3nt: TGTGCCACCCCCGGGGTAGCGGGGGGTAGCACAGATACGCAGTATTTT
CDR3aa: CATPGVAGGSTDTQYF

v_gene: TRBV2
abundance: .
d_gene: .
j_gene: TRBJ1-2
CDR3nt: TGTGCCAGCAGTGCATACTTCCGGACAGACGTCTTCGGCTACACCTTC
CDR3aa: CASSAYFRTDVFGYTF

v_gene: TRBV14
abundance: .
d_gene: TRBD1
j_gene: TRBJ2-5
CDR3nt: TGTGCCAGCAGCCTCTCCAGGACAGGGGAGACCCAGTACTTC
CDR3aa: CASSLSRTGETQYF

v_gene: TRBV5-6
abundance: .
d_gene: .
j_gene: TRBJ1-3
CDR3nt: TGTGCCAGCAGCTCCCCCAGGTTGGGAGTCTCTGGAAACACCATATATTTT
CDR3aa: CASSSPRLGVSGNTIYF

v_gene: TRBV11-2
abundance: once
d_gene: .
j_gene: TRBJ2-1
CDR3nt: TGTGCCAGCAGCTTAGAATCTCTTGGGCAGTTCTTC
CDR3aa: CASSLESLGQFF

v_gene: TRBV7-9
abundance: .
d_gene: TRBD1
j_gene: TRBJ1-2
CDR3nt: TGTGCCAGCAGCTTAGTGGGACAGGGCACCTATGGCTACACCTTC
CDR3aa: CASSLVGQGTYGYTF

v_gene: TRBV13
abundance: .
d_gene: TRBD2
j_gene: TRBJ2-3
CDR3nt: TGTGCCAGCAGCCTGACTAGCGCGGCAACAGATACGCAGTATTTT
CDR3aa: CASSLTSAATDTQYF

v_gene: TRBV9
abundance: .
d_gene: .
j_gene: TRBJ2-1
CDR3nt: TGTGCCAGCAGCGTAGCACAGGGATGGCATGAGCAGTTCTTC
CDR3aa: CASSVAQGWHEQFF

v_gene: TRBV4-3
abundance: .
d_gene: .
j_gene: TRBJ2-1
CDR3nt: TGCGCCAGCAGCTCTCGCGTAAGCTCCTACAATGAGCAGTTCTTC
CDR3aa: CASSSRVSSYNEQFF

v_gene: TRBV11-3
abundance: .
d_gene: .
j_gene: TRBJ2-1
CDR3nt: TGTGCCAGCAGCTTACCTACAGGGACGTCCTACAATGAGCAGTTCTTC
CDR3aa: CASSLPTGTSYNEQFF

v_gene: TRBV7-9
abundance: .
d_gene: .
j_gene: TRBJ2-3
CDR3nt: TGTGCCAGCAGCCCGGGACAATCCACGGGGGATACGCAGTATTTT
CDR3aa: CASSPGQSTGDTQYF

v_gene: TRBV7-9
abundance: .
d_gene: TRBD2
j_gene: TRBJ2-3
CDR3nt: TGTGCCAGCAGCTTTGAACTAGCGGGGCCTCGCGAGGCGACAGATACGCAGTATTTT
CDR3aa: CASSFELAGPREATDTQYF

v_gene: TRBV7-2
abundance: .
d_gene: .
j_gene: TRBJ1-4
CDR3nt: TGTGCCAGCAGCTTAGGGGGGGCGCGAAAAGAAAAACTGTTTTTT
CDR3aa: CASSLGGARKEKLFF

v_gene: TRBV11-3
abundance: once
d_gene: .
j_gene: TRBJ2-1
CDR3nt: TGTGCCAGCAGCTTTAACCTAGGGGGTGAGCAGTTCTTC
CDR3aa: CASSFNLGGEQFF

v_gene: TRBV5-6
abundance: .
d_gene: .
j_gene: TRBJ1-5
CDR3nt: TGTGCCAGCAGCTTGGGTACAGGGAGTCAGCCCCAGCATTTT
CDR3aa: CASSLGTGSQPQHF

v_gene: TRBV3-1/TRBV3-2
abundance: .
d_gene: TRBD1
j_gene: TRBJ1-1
CDR3nt: TGTGCCAGCAGCCAGACAGGGGGCGGACTAAACACTGAAGCTTTCTTT
CDR3aa: CASSQTGGGLNTEAFF

v_gene: TRBV6-5
abundance: .
d_gene: .
j_gene: TRBJ1-2
CDR3nt: TGTGCCAGCAGTTACCAGGGGAGCTATGGCTACACCTTC
CDR3aa: CASSYQGSYGYTF

v_gene: TRBV18
abundance: .
d_gene: TRBD1
j_gene: TRBJ2-7
CDR3nt: TGTGCCAGCTCATCGAGACAGGGAGACGAGCAGTACTTC
CDR3aa: CASSSRQGDEQYF

v_gene: TRBV18
abundance: .
d_gene: TRBD1
j_gene: TRBJ1-5
CDR3nt: TGTGCCAGCTCACCCCGGGAGGGGGCACGAAATCAGCCCCAGCATTTT
CDR3aa: CASSPREGARNQPQHF

v_gene: TRBV6-5
abundance: .
d_gene: .
j_gene: TRBJ1-6
CDR3nt: TGTGCCAGCAGGGGGGCAGACCGTTATAATTCACCCCTCCACTTT
CDR3aa: CASRGADRYNSPLHF

v_gene: TRBV19
abundance: .
d_gene: .
j_gene: TRBJ1-1
CDR3nt: TGTGCCAGTAGTGCAGGGTCGGGCACTGAAGCTTTCTTT
CDR3aa: CASSAGSGTEAFF

v_gene: TRBV5-5
abundance: .
d_gene: .
j_gene: TRBJ1-5
CDR3nt: TGTGCCAGCAGCGACCTAGGACAGCCCCAGCATTTT
CDR3aa: CASSDLGQPQHF

v_gene: TRBV7-9
abundance: .
d_gene: .
j_gene: TRBJ2-1
CDR3nt: TGTGCCAGCAGCTTATCGGGCAATGAGCAGTTCTTC
CDR3aa: CASSLSGNEQFF

v_gene: TRBV6-2/TRBV6-3
abundance: .
d_gene: .
j_gene: TRBJ2-7
CDR3nt: TGTGCCAGCAGCCCTCCGGGGGCAATCTACGAGCAGTACTTC
CDR3aa: CASSPPGAIYEQYF

v_gene: TRBV19
abundance: .
d_gene: .
j_gene: TRBJ2-2
CDR3nt: TGTGCCAGTAGTATAGATAAGGGTGAGGAGCTGTTTTTT
CDR3aa: CASSIDKGEELFF

v_gene: TRBV5-5
abundance: .
d_gene: .
j_gene: TRBJ1-2
CDR3nt: TGTGCCAGCGGGGGCCCAGGGCGTGGCTACACCTTC
CDR3aa: CASGGPGRGYTF

v_gene: TRBV5-8
abundance: .
d_gene: .
j_gene: TRBJ2-7
CDR3nt: TGTGCCAGCAGCCGTCCTGAAAGTCCCGGTTCTCGGGACTTC
CDR3aa: CASSRPESPGSRDF

v_gene: TRBV5-6
abundance: .
d_gene: .
j_gene: TRBJ2-2
CDR3nt: TGTGCCAGCAGCCCAGACAGGGGCGGGGGCACCGGGGAGCTGTTTTTT
CDR3aa: CASSPDRGGGTGELFF

v_gene: TRBV10-3
abundance: .
d_gene: .
j_gene: TRBJ2-3
CDR3nt: TGTGCCATCAGTGAATCAGGCCAAGATACGCAGTATTTT
CDR3aa: CAISESGQDTQYF

v_gene: TRBV10-3
abundance: .
d_gene: .
j_gene: TRBJ2-5
CDR3nt: TGTGCCACCGCCCTGGGTCCGGGACTCTTTGAGACCCAGTACTTC
CDR3aa: CATALGPGLFETQYF

v_gene: TRBV5-6
abundance: .
d_gene: TRBD2
j_gene: TRBJ2-1
CDR3nt: TGTGCCAGCAGCTTGGCCCCTAGCGGGAGCTACAATGAGCAGTTCTTC
CDR3aa: CASSLAPSGSYNEQFF

v_gene: TRBV7-8
abundance: .
d_gene: .
j_gene: TRBJ1-1
CDR3nt: TGTGCCAGCAGCGCGGAGCCCAAAATCACTGAAGCTTTCTTT
CDR3aa: CASSAEPKITEAFF

v_gene: TRBV7-6
abundance: .
d_gene: .
j_gene: TRBJ1-5
CDR3nt: TGTGCCAGCAGCTTCCTGGCCGGCAGCAATCAGCCCCAGCATTTT
CDR3aa: CASSFLAGSNQPQHF

v_gene: TRBV19
abundance: once
d_gene: .
j_gene: TRBJ1-1
CDR3nt: TGTGCCAGTAGTATCCGGGCGGGGGGGGCGGAATCCGCTTTCTTT
CDR3aa: CASSIRAGGAESAFF

v_gene: TRBV2
abundance: .
d_gene: .
j_gene: TRBJ1-2
CDR3nt: TGTGCCAGCAGCCAGGACGAGGGCTACACCTTC
CDR3aa: CASSQDEGYTF

v_gene: TRBV12-5
abundance: .
d_gene: .
j_gene: TRBJ2-7
CDR3nt: TGTGCTAGTGGTTGGGGGACGGTTTACGAGCAGTACTTC
CDR3aa: CASGWGTVYEQYF

v_gene: TRBV11-1
abundance: .
d_gene: .
j_gene: TRBJ2-1
CDR3nt: TGTGCCAGCAGCTCCCACAGGTACAATGAGCAGTTCTTC
CDR3aa: CASSSHRYNEQFF

v_gene: TRBV2
abundance: .
d_gene: TRBD1
j_gene: TRBJ1-2
CDR3nt: TGTGCCAGCAGTGAAGCGCTCGGGACAGGGACAAACTATGGCTACACCTTC
CDR3aa: CASSEALGTGTNYGYTF

v_gene: TRBV3-1/TRBV3-2
abundance: once
d_gene: TRBD2
j_gene: TRBJ2-2
CDR3nt: TGTGCCAGCAGCCACATTGGGACTAGCAAGCATACCGGGGAGCTGTTTTTT
CDR3aa: CASSHIGTSKHTGELFF